The rows below give T cell receptor beta chains drawn from one sample of a study of cytomegalovirus exposure and HLA in healthy donors. Profiling relied on immunoSEQ multiplex PCR, and the TCRdb table lists in-frame clones only, not all of them. The sample includes 120,000 or so clones, 66% of them seen just once. Material: PBMCs. All receptors derive from a man younger than 35 in good health and CMV-seronegative. The CDR3 runs from the conserved cysteine through the conserved F or W. A D gene is named only where the DNA matches it firmly. The size of a clone is reported for some rows only, either as once, few or many, or as a class for expanded clones.

v_call	clone_size	j_call	d_call	cdr3_nt	cdr3_aa
TRBV2	.	TRBJ2-3	.	TGTGCCAGCAGTACTAGCATCGGTACGCAGTATTTT	CASSTSIGTQYF
TRBV18	.	TRBJ2-7	TRBD1	TGTGCCAGCTCACAGGGACAGATTTTAACCTACGAGCAGTACTTC	CASSQGQILTYEQYF
TRBV30	.	TRBJ1-2	.	TGTGCCTGGAGTAGGATTCAAAGGGCGGCGGGCTATGGCTACACCTTC	CAWSRIQRAAGYGYTF
TRBV25-1	once	TRBJ1-2	.	TGTGCCAGCAGTGACCCAGGCCCAACGGATGGCTACACCTTC	CASSDPGPTDGYTF
TRBV19	once	TRBJ1-1	.	TGTGCCAGTAGTGTGGGGCTGGGCACTGAAGCTTTCTTT	CASSVGLGTEAFF
TRBV2	few	TRBJ1-5	TRBD1	TGTGCCAGCAGGGAGTCCCGGGACAGGGCGAGTCAGCCCCAGCATTTT	CASRESRDRASQPQHF
TRBV6-1	few	TRBJ2-7	.	TGTGCCAGCAGTGAAGACAGGGGGGGCAAATCGACCTACGAGCAGTACTTC	CASSEDRGGKSTYEQYF
TRBV28	.	TRBJ2-7	.	TGTGCCACCGAACGGACTCGAATCACCTACGAGCAGTACTTC	CATERTRITYEQYF
TRBV28	.	TRBJ2-7	TRBD1	TGTGCCAGCAGCCGTTGGGGGGACAGGGAGGACGAGCAGTACTTC	CASSRWGDREDEQYF
TRBV14	.	TRBJ2-5	.	TGTGCCAGCAGCCAAGGGCTTAAAGAGACCCAGTACTTC	CASSQGLKETQYF
TRBV9	once	TRBJ2-1	TRBD2	TGTGCCAGCAGCGTACGGGGGGAATTAATCAATGAGCAGTTCTTC	CASSVRGELINEQFF
TRBV2	.	TRBJ2-5	.	TGTGCCAGCAGCACCTTAGGTAGCGGTGGCCCGCAAGAGACCCAGTACTTC	CASSTLGSGGPQETQYF
TRBV6-1	.	TRBJ2-7	.	TGTGCCAGCAGTCCTCCGAGCCGCGTGGGCTACGAGCAGTACTTC	CASSPPSRVGYEQYF
TRBV2	.	TRBJ2-1	.	TGTGCCAGCAGTGCTACTAGCCCTTCCTACAATGAGCAGTTCTTC	CASSATSPSYNEQFF
TRBV5-1	.	TRBJ1-2	TRBD1	TGCGCCAGCAGCTCACGGGGACAGGGTGACTATGGCTACACCTTC	CASSSRGQGDYGYTF
TRBV4-3	.	TRBJ2-7	TRBD1	TGCGCCAGCAGCCAAGGGAGGTGGACAGGGAGGAACGAGCAGTACTTC	CASSQGRWTGRNEQYF
TRBV13	.	TRBJ2-7	.	TGTGCCAGCAGCTTATTTCAGTCAGGGGGGCACCACGAGCAGTACTTC	CASSLFQSGGHHEQYF
TRBV4-2	.	TRBJ2-4	.	TGTGCCAGCAGCCAAGATCACGGGAACATTCAGTACTTC	CASSQDHGNIQYF
TRBV5-4	once	TRBJ1-5	.	TGTGCAAGGCAGAAGACGGAGCCTTATAGCAATCAGCCCCAGCATTTT	CARQKTEPYSNQPQHF
TRBV10-3	.	TRBJ2-3	.	TGTGCCACCACATCTAGGGGCGGCACAGATACGCAGTATTTT	CATTSRGGTDTQYF
TRBV5-1	.	TRBJ1-3	.	TGCGCCAGCAGCTTGGTGCAGGGTCGGGACTTTGGCGGAAACACCATATATTTT	CASSLVQGRDFGGNTIYF
TRBV7-9	once	TRBJ2-1	TRBD2	TGTGCCAGCAGCTTGTTGACTAGCGGGGGCAATGAGCAGTTCTTC	CASSLLTSGGNEQFF
TRBV10-3	few	TRBJ2-5	TRBD1	TGTGCCATCAGGATTCGACAGGGGCGCCAAGAGACCCAGTACTTC	CAIRIRQGRQETQYF
TRBV15	few	TRBJ1-1	.	TGTGCCACCAGCAGGAGGACTCAGCGGGGTGAAGCTTTCTTT	CATSRRTQRGEAFF
TRBV4-1	.	TRBJ1-1	.	TGCGCCAGCAGCCAAGGAGGCAGGGCAGGGGCCACTGAAGCTTTCTTT	CASSQGGRAGATEAFF
TRBV18	.	TRBJ1-5	.	TGTGCCAGCTCACCAGGGGCTCGACAGCCCCAGCATTTT	CASSPGARQPQHF
TRBV4-2	.	TRBJ2-1	TRBD2	TGTGCCAGCAGCCGGTCTACTAGCGGGGATCACAATGAGCAGTTCTTC	CASSRSTSGDHNEQFF
TRBV19	.	TRBJ1-1	.	TGTGCCAGTGGGTACTGTGCGGTCGAAGCTTTCTTT	CASGYCAVEAFF
TRBV9	.	TRBJ2-7	TRBD2	TGTGCCAGCAGCGTAGCAGCTAGCGGGAACTACGAGCAGTACTTC	CASSVAASGNYEQYF
TRBV7-9	.	TRBJ1-1	.	TGTGTCAGCAGCCCGATAGCGGGTAGGCCGGTCGACACTGAAGCTTTCTTT	CVSSPIAGRPVDTEAFF
TRBV6-1	.	TRBJ2-1	.	TGTGCCAGCAGTACCCAACCCTACGGCTACAATGAGCAGTTCTTC	CASSTQPYGYNEQFF
TRBV18	.	TRBJ1-1	TRBD1	TGTGCCAGCTCACCGGGACAGGGGGCTACTGAAGCTTTCTTT	CASSPGQGATEAFF
TRBV27	.	TRBJ2-7	.	TGTGCCAGCAGTTTTGGCAGGGTCCACGAGCAGTACTTC	CASSFGRVHEQYF
TRBV10-1	.	TRBJ2-3	TRBD2	TGCGCCAGCAGTGATTCAAGAGCGGGAGGCACAGATACGCAGTATTTT	CASSDSRAGGTDTQYF
TRBV30	few	TRBJ2-3	.	TGTGCCTGGAGTGTAGCGGGCGGTTTCACAGATACGCAGTATTTT	CAWSVAGGFTDTQYF
TRBV7-2	.	TRBJ2-2	TRBD1	TGTGCCAGCAGCCCCGGACAGGGCACCGGGGAGCTGTTTTTT	CASSPGQGTGELFF
TRBV5-1	.	TRBJ2-7	.	TGCGCCAGCAGCTTTGCCGGGAAACTGATTGGGTACGAGCAGTACTTC	CASSFAGKLIGYEQYF
TRBV27	.	TRBJ2-1	.	TGTGCCAGCAGTTTAGTCGGGCCAGGGGCAAAAAATGAGCAGTTCTTC	CASSLVGPGAKNEQFF
TRBV28	.	TRBJ2-7	TRBD1	TGTGCCAGCATCTCGACAGGGGTAGCCTACGAGCAGTACTTC	CASISTGVAYEQYF
TRBV29-1	.	TRBJ1-1	TRBD1	TGCAGCGTTGCACAGGGGGCGACCACTGAAGCTTTCTTT	CSVAQGATTEAFF
TRBV2	.	TRBJ2-1	TRBD2	TGTGCCAGCAGTGAATTCGTAAAGCGGGAGGGCCTCAATGAGCAGTTCTTC	CASSEFVKREGLNEQFF
TRBV28	.	TRBJ1-5	.	TGTGCCAGCAGACAAACAGGGATTCAGCCCCAGCATTTT	CASRQTGIQPQHF
TRBV6-5	.	TRBJ2-1	TRBD2	TGTGCCAGCAGATCTAGCGGGAGTGTGAAGAATGAGCAGTTCTTC	CASRSSGSVKNEQFF
TRBV7-9	.	TRBJ1-3	.	TGTGCCAGCAGCTTGGCGGCCCTTACTGGAAACACCATATATTTT	CASSLAALTGNTIYF
TRBV6-6	.	TRBJ2-5	TRBD1	TGTGCCAGCATCAAAGCGAGGGACAGGGGGCTAGAGACCCAGTACTTC	CASIKARDRGLETQYF